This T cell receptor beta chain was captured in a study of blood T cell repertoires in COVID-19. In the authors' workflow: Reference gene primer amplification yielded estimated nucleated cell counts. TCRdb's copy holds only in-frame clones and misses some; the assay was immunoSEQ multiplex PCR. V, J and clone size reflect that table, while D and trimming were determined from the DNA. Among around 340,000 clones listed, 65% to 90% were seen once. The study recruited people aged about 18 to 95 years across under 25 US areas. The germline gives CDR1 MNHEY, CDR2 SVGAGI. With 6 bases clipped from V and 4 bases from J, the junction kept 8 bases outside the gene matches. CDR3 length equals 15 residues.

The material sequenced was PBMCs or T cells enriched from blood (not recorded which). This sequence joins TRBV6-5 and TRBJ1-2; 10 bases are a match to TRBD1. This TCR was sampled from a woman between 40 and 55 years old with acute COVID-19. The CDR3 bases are TGTGCCAGCAGCTCCGGGACAGGGGATCTCTATGGCTACACCTTC. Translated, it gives CASSSGTGDLYGYTF.